This T cell receptor (beta chain) came from a study of CD8 T cells in Susac syndrome. Random hexamers served to reverse transcribe about 0.45 to 1 ug RNA. Across 54 Vbeta and 13 Jbeta, immunoSEQ multiplex PCR amplified TCR beta CDR3. MiXCR was run by TCRdb on the immunoSEQ multiplex PCR reads, yielding one entry per CDR3 protein. The table shows 100,000 to 150,000 distinct CDR3 sequences, with around 94% occurring only once. Study findings and constraints: The TCR sequencing and HLA analysis in the study involved a relatively small number of individuals, as the study acknowledged.

Between the trimmed V and J ends, which lost 3 bases and 7 bases, there was a span of 7 bases. CDR1 is SEHNR, CDR2 FQNEAQ, per germline (reference sequence). The CDR3 covers 12 residues. As to this clonotype: Its specificity is unknown.

The J gene is TRBJ2-1, the V gene TRBV7-9; no definite D call. The specimen sequenced was CD4+ T cells from PBMCs. The source is a human donor in good health. Here the CDR3 reads CASSLDANEQFF. For the CDR3, the DNA is TGTGCCAGCAGCTTGGATGCAAATGAGCAGTTCTTC.